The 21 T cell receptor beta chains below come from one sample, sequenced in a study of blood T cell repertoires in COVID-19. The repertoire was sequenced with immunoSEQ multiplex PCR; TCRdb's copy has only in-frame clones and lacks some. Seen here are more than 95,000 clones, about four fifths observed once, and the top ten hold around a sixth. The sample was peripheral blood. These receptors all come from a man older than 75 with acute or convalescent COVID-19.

CDR3 residues: CASSLSPTGQGATTNEKLFF. The CDR3 DNA is TGCGCCAGCAGCTTATCCCCCACGGGACAGGGAGCGACAACTAATGAAAAACTGTTTTTT. This sequence joins TRBV5-1 and TRBJ1-4; 9 nucleotides align to TRBD1. Germline trimming cut 2 bases from V and 0 bases from J; bases unmatched to any gene: 14. The CDR3 length is 20 residues. Germline V lookup: CDR1 SGHRS, CDR2 YFSETQ. Together with reference TRBV5-1 and TRBJ1-4, the CDR3 gives the full variable domain: KAGVTQTPRYLIKTRGQQVTLSCSPISGHRSVSWYQQTPGQGLQFLFEYFSETQRNKGNFPGRFSGRQFSNSRSEMNVSTLELGDSALYLCASSLSPTGQGATTNEKLFFGSGTQLSVL.

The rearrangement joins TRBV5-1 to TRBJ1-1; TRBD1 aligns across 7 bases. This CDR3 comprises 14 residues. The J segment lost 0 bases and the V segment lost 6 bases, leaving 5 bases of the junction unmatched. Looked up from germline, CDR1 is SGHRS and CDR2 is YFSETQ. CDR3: CASTPTGVNTEAFF. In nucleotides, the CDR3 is TGCGCCAGCACCCCAACAGGGGTGAACACTGAAGCTTTCTTT.

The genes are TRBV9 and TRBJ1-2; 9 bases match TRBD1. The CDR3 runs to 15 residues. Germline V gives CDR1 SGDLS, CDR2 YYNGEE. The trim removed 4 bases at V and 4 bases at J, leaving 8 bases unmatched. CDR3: CASSPSTTGGYGYTF. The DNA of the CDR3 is TGTGCCAGCAGCCCAAGTACGACAGGGGGCTATGGCTACACCTTC.

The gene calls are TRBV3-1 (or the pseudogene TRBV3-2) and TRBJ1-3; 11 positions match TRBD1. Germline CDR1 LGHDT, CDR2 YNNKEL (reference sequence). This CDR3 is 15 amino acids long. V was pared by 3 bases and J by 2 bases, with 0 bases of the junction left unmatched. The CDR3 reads CASSQGQGAGNTIYF. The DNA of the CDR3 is TGTGCCAGCAGCCAGGGACAGGGGGCTGGAAACACCATATATTTT.

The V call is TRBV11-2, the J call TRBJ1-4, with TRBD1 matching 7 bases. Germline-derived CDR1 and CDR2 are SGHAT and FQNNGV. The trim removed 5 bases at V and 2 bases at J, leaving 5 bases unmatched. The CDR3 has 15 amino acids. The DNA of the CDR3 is TGTGCCAGCAGCCCGACAGGGAGGACTAATGAAAAACTGTTTTTT. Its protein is CASSPTGRTNEKLFF. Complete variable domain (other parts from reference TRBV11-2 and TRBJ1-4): EAGVAQSPRYKIIEKRQSVAFWCNPISGHATLYWYQQILGQGPKLLIQFQNNGVVDDSQLPKDRFSAERLKGVDSTLKIQPAKLEDSAVYLCASSPTGRTNEKLFFGSGTQLSVL.

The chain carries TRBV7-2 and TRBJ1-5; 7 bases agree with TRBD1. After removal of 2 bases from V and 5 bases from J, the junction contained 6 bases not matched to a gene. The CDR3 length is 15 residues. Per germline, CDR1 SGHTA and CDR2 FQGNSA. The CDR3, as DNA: TGTGCCAGCAGCTTAAATGCAGGGGGTCATCAGCCCCAGCATTTT. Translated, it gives CASSLNAGGHQPQHF.

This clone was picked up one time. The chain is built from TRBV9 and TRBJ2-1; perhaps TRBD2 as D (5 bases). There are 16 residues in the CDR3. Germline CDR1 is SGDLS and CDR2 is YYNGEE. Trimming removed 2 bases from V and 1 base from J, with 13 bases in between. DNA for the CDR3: TGTGCCAGCAGCGTTGGCCTCTCGGGATCCTACAATGAGCAGTTCTTC. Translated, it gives CASSVGLSGSYNEQFF.

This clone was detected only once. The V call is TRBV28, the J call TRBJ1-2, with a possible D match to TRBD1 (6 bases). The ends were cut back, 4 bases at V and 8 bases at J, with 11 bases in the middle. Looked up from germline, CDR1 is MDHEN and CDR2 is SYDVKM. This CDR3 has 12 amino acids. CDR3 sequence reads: CASSSGQNGYTF. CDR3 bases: TGTGCCAGCAGTTCCGGACAGAACGGCTACACCTTC.

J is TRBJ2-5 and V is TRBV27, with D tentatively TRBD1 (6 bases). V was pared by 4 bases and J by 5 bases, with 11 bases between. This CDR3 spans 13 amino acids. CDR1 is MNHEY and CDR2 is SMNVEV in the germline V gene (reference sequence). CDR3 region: CASSSTGLETQYF. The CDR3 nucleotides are TGTGCCAGCAGTTCAACAGGGTTGGAGACCCAGTACTTC.

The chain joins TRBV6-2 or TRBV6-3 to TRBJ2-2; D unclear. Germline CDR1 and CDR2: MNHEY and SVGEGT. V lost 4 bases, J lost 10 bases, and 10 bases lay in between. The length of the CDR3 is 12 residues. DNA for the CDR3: TGTGCCAGCAGTTCCGTCCCCGTGGAGCTGTTTTTT. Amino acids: CASSSVPVELFF.

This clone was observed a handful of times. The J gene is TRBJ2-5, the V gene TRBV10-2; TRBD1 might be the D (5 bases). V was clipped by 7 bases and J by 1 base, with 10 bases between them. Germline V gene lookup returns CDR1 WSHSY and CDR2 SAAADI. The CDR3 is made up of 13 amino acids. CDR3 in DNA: TGCGCCAGCATGGACAATTCCCAAGAGACCCAGTACTTC. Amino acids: CASMDNSQETQYF.

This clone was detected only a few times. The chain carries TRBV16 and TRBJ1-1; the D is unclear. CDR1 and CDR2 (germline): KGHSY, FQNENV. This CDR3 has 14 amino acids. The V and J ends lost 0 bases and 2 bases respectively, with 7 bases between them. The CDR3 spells CASSQSNRNTEAFF. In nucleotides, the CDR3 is TGTGCCAGCAGCCAATCTAACAGAAACACTGAAGCTTTCTTT. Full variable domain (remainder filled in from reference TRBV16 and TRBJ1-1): GEEVAQTPKHLVRGEGQKAKLYCAPIKGHSYVFWYQQVLKNEFKFLISFQNENVFDETGMPKERFSAKCLPNSPCSLEIQATKLEDSAVYFCASSQSNRNTEAFFGQGTRLTVV.

The CDR3 DNA reads as TGTGCCAGCAGCCAACGGACAGGTTCCTTCGGTGGAAACACCATATATTTT. This gives the protein CASSQRTGSFGGNTIYF. The chain employs TRBV16 and TRBJ1-3; TRBD1 matches at 7 bases. CDR1 is KGHSY and CDR2 is FQNENV in the germline V gene. The junction had 10 bases not matched to a gene; V was cut back by 2 bases and J by 3 bases. The CDR3 is 17 residues long.

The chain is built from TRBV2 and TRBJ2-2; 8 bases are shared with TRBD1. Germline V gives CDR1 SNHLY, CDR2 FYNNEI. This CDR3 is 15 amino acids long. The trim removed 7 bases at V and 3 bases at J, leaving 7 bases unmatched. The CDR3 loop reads CASKRGQGDTGELFF. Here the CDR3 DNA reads TGTGCCAGCAAAAGAGGACAGGGCGACACCGGGGAGCTGTTTTTT. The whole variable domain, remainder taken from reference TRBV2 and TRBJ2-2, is EPEVTQTPSHQVTQMGQEVILRCVPISNHLYFYWYRQILGQKVEFLVSFYNNEISEKSEIFDDQFSVERPDGSNFTLKIRSTKLEDSAMYFCASKRGQGDTGELFFGEGSRLTVL.

CDR3 sequence: CASRPLPGTALGYTF. The CDR3, as DNA: TGTGCCAGCCGACCTCTCCCCGGGACAGCCCTCGGCTACACCTTC. V and J are TRBV7-2 and TRBJ1-2; 7 bases map to TRBD1. CDR1 is SGHTA and CDR2 is FQGNSA in the germline V gene. The CDR3 length is 15 residues. J was trimmed by 8 bases and V by 8 bases; bases with no gene match: 17.

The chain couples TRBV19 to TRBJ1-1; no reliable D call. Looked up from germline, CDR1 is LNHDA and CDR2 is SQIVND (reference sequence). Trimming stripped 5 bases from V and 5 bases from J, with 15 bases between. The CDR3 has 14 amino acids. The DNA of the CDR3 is TGTGCCAGTAGTGCGTCAGCTCGGGGAACTGAAGCTTTCTTT. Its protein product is CASSASARGTEAFF. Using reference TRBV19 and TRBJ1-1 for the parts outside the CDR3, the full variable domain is DGGITQSPKYLFRKEGQNVTLSCEQNLNHDAMYWYRQDPGQGLRLIYYSQIVNDFQKGDIAEGYSVSREKKESFPLTVTSAQKNPTAFYLCASSASARGTEAFFGQGTRLTVV.

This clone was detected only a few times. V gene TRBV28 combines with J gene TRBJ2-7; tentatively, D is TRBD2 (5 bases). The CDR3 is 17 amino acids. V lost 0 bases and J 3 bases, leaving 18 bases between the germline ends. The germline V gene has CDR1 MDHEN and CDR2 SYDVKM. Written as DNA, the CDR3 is TGTGCCAGCAGTTTATGGGGAGCTATGACCCAGCACTACGAGCAGTACTTC. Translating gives CASSLWGAMTQHYEQYF.

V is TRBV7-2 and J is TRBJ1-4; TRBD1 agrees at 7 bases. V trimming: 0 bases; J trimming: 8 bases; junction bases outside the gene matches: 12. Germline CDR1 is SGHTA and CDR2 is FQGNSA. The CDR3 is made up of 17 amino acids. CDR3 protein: CASSLAPGGRVTEKLFF. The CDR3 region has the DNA TGTGCCAGCAGCTTAGCCCCAGGGGGAAGGGTTACAGAAAAACTGTTTTTT.

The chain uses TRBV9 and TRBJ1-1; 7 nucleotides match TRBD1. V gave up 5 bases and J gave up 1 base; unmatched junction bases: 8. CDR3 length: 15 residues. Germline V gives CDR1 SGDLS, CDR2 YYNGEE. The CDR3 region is CASRAGTASNTEAFF. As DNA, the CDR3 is TGTGCCAGCAGGGCCGGGACAGCCTCGAACACTGAAGCTTTCTTT. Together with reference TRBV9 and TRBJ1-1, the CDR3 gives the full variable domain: DSGVTQTPKHLITATGQRVTLRCSPRSGDLSVYWYQQSLDQGLQFLIQYYNGEERAKGNILERFSAQQFPDLHSELNLSSLELGDSALYFCASRAGTASNTEAFFGQGTRLTVV.

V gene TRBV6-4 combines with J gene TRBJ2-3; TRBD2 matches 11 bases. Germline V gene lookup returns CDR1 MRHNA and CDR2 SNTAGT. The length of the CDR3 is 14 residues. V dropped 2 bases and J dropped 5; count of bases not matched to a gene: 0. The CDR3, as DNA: TGTGCCAGCAGTGACCTAGCGGGGGGAGATACGCAGTATTTT. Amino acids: CASSDLAGGDTQYF.

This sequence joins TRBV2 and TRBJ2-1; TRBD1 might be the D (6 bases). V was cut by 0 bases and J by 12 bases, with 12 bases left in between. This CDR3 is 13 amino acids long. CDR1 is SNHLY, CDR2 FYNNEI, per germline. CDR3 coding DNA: TGTGCCAGCAGTGAAGCGCTTTTCAGGGGGCAGTTCTTC. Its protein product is CASSEALFRGQFF.